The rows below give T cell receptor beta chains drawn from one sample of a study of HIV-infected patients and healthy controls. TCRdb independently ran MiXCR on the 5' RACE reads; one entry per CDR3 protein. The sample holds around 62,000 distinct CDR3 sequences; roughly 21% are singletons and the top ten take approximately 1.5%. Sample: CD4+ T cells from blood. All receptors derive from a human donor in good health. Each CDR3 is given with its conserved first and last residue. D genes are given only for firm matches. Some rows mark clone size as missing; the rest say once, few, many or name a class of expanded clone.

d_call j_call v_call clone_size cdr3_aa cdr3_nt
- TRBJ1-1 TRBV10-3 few CAISESGGDTEAFF TGTGCCATCAGTGAGTCTGGGGGGGACACTGAAGCTTTCTTT
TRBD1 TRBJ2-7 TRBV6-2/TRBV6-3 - CASSYKDRPNYEQYF TGTGCCAGCAGTTACAAGGACAGGCCCAACTACGAGCAGTACTTC
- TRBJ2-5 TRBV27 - CASSAQPGLTETQYF TGTGCCAGCAGTGCCCAGCCGGGACTGACAGAGACCCAGTACTTC
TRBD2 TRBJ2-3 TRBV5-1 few CASSLDIAGASIYGQYF TGCGCCAGCAGCTTGGATATAGCGGGAGCTTCAATTTATGGGCAGTATTTT
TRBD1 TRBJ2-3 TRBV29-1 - CSADRVTDTQYF TGCAGCGCGGACAGGGTCACAGATACGCAGTATTTT
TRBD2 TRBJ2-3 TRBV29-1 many CSVVVLAGDTDTQYF TGCAGCGTTGTCGTACTAGCGGGAGATACAGATACGCAGTATTTT
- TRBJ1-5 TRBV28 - CASSTPAGVGQPQHF TGTGCCAGCAGTACCCCTGCGGGGGTTGGTCAGCCCCAGCATTTT
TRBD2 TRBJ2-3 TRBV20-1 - CSASSGRADTQYF TGCAGTGCTAGTAGCGGGAGGGCAGATACGCAGTATTTT
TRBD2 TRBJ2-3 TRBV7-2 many CASSISGGTLTDTQYF TGTGCCAGCAGCATTAGCGGGGGGACACTCACAGATACGCAGTATTTT
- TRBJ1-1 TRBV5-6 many CASSLAKSVNTEAFF TGTGCCAGCAGCTTGGCCAAGTCAGTGAACACTGAAGCTTTCTTT
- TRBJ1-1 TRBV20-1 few CSARSIQGWGTEAFF TGCAGTGCTAGATCAATCCAGGGTTGGGGCACTGAAGCTTTCTTT
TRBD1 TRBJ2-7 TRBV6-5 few CASSYQRTGAYEQYF TGTGCCAGCAGTTACCAACGGACAGGCGCCTACGAGCAGTACTTC
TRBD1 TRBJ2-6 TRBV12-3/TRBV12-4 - CASSLIWTGGPGANVLTF TGTGCCAGCAGTTTAATCTGGACAGGGGGCCCTGGGGCCAACGTCCTGACTTTC
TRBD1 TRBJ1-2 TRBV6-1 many CASSEWTGGTYGYTF TGTGCCAGCAGTGAATGGACAGGGGGAACCTATGGCTACACCTTC
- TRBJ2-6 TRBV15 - CATSRGMDLGANVLTF TGTGCCACCAGCAGGGGGATGGACTTAGGGGCCAACGTCCTGACTTTC
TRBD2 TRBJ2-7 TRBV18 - CASSPLRGDEQYF TGTGCCAGCTCACCACTACGGGGGGATGAGCAGTACTTC
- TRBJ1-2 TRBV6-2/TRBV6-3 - CASSAAWTKINYGYTF TGTGCCAGCAGTGCAGCTTGGACAAAGATTAACTATGGCTACACCTTC
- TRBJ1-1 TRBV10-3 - CAISEVRGGSTEAFF TGTGCCATCAGTGAGGTCAGGGGAGGTAGCACTGAAGCTTTCTTT
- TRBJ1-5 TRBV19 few CASSIGTVFSNQPQHF TGTGCCAGTAGTATAGGGACCGTTTTTAGCAATCAGCCCCAGCATTTT
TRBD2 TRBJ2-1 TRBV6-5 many CASSSTSGAYNEQFF TGTGCCAGCAGTTCTACTAGCGGTGCCTACAATGAGCAGTTCTTC
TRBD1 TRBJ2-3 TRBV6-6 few CASSYQGASTDTQYF TGTGCCAGCAGTTATCAGGGGGCCAGCACAGATACGCAGTATTTT
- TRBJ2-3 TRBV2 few CASSDRPGKSQYF TGTGCCAGCAGTGACCGACCCGGGAAATCGCAGTATTTT
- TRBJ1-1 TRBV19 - CASSKGLPGVEAFF TGTGCCAGTAGTAAAGGACTTCCTGGGGTTGAAGCTTTCTTT
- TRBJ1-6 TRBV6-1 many CATRTRETNSPLHF TGTGCCACTCGGACAAGGGAAACCAATTCACCCCTCCACTTT
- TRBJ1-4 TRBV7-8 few CASSRPWRRTATNEKLFF TGTGCCAGCAGCCGCCCTTGGCGCAGAACAGCAACTAATGAAAAACTGTTTTTT
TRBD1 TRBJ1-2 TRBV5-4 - CASSPPLSDRAYGYTF TGTGCCAGCAGCCCACCTTTATCAGACAGGGCCTATGGCTACACCTTC
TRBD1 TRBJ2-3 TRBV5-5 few CASSFRDRTFTDTQYF TGTGCCAGCAGCTTTAGGGACAGGACCTTCACAGATACGCAGTATTTT
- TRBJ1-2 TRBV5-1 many CASSSQYSGGGYTF TGCGCCAGCAGCTCCCAATACTCTGGGGGAGGCTACACCTTC
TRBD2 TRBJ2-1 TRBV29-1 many CSVSGLAGGFYNEQFF TGCAGCGTAAGCGGACTAGCGGGAGGATTCTACAATGAGCAGTTCTTC
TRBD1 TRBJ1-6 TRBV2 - CASSVGTENSPLHF TGTGCCAGCAGTGTGGGGACAGAAAATTCACCCCTCCACTTT
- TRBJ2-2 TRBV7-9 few CASSLSYTGELFF TGTGCCAGCAGCTTGTCTTACACCGGGGAGCTGTTTTTT
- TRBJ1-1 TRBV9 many CASSVEPGSEAFF TGTGCCAGCAGCGTAGAACCAGGTTCTGAAGCTTTCTTT
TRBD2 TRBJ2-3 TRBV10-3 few CAIGNLAGVTDTQYF TGTGCCATCGGGAATTTAGCGGGAGTCACAGATACGCAGTATTTT
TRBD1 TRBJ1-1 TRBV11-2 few CASSLVGGQAPNTEAFF TGTGCCAGCAGCTTAGTCGGGGGACAGGCCCCGAACACTGAAGCTTTCTTT
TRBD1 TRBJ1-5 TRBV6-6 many CASTPGTGGYSNQPQHF TGTGCCAGTACACCCGGGACAGGGGGCTATAGCAATCAGCCCCAGCATTTT
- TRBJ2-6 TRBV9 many CASSVVSSGANVLTF TGTGCCAGCAGCGTAGTGAGCTCTGGGGCCAACGTCCTGACTTTC
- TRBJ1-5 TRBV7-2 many CASSFGTSNSNQPQHF TGTGCCAGCAGCTTCGGCACAAGTAATAGCAATCAGCCCCAGCATTTT